A selection of T cell receptor beta chains follows, all from one sample in a study of vaccination and CD4 T cells after COVID-19. Their antigens remain unidentified. TCRdb reprocessed the PCR reads with MiXCR, giving one entry per CDR3 protein. The table lists 15,000 to 20,000 distinct CDR3 sequences, approximately 50% of them singletons. The sample comprised CD4+ T cells from blood, cultured in vitro. The receptors shown here come from a human donor who had recovered from COVID-19. CDR3s include the opening cysteine and the closing phenylalanine or tryptophan. The order of the fields is J gene, clone size, V gene, CDR3 protein. Clone size is not always given. Where it is, it says once, few, many or a class for expanded clones.

>TRBJ2-3|NA|TRBV24-1
CATSDLLRTDTQYF
>TRBJ1-5|medium-sized|TRBV20-1
CSARDGVRGTSQPQHF
>TRBJ1-5|NA|TRBV20-1
CSAQEQGGNQPQHF
>TRBJ2-2|once|TRBV5-1
CASSLGVGELFF
>TRBJ2-1|NA|TRBV27
CASSFTYTSGRFYNEQFF
>TRBJ1-1|NA|TRBV28
CASSLGSVRNAFF
>TRBJ2-7|NA|TRBV7-9
CASSYPGRRYEQYF
>TRBJ1-1|NA|TRBV12-3/TRBV12-4
CASSPQNTEAFF
>TRBJ1-2|NA|TRBV6-5
CASSSPPENYGYTF
>TRBJ2-2|NA|TRBV7-9
CASFKGTGGEIAANTGELFF
>TRBJ1-5|NA|TRBV7-6
CASSSQNRGVGPQHF
>TRBJ1-2|NA|TRBV30
CASGTGNYGYTF
>TRBJ2-5|NA|TRBV15
CATSRGSLAVQETQYF
>TRBJ1-5|NA|TRBV20-1
CSASSIRGHDQPQHF
>TRBJ1-6|NA|TRBV6-5
CASSYSVAGVNSPLHF
>TRBJ1-1|few|TRBV6-5
CASSSDRRLNTEAFF
>TRBJ2-5|few|TRBV5-1
CASSPGAGGRQTQYF
>TRBJ1-5|NA|TRBV19
CASTRDGYSNQPQHF
>TRBJ2-6|NA|TRBV5-1
CASSPVSENVLTF
>TRBJ1-5|NA|TRBV18
CASSPQGGVDQPQHF
>TRBJ1-1|NA|TRBV2
CASRMMNTEAFF
>TRBJ2-3|NA|TRBV12-3/TRBV12-4
CASTLRTSGASTDTQYF
>TRBJ2-3|NA|TRBV10-3
CAISERLAGHLAQYF
>TRBJ1-1|NA|TRBV5-5
CASSLDISNTEAFF
>TRBJ2-7|NA|TRBV10-2
CASSGGPPAWYEQYF
>TRBJ1-2|NA|TRBV28
CASSFPVGDGYTF
>TRBJ2-5|NA|TRBV29-1
CSVNGQQETQYF